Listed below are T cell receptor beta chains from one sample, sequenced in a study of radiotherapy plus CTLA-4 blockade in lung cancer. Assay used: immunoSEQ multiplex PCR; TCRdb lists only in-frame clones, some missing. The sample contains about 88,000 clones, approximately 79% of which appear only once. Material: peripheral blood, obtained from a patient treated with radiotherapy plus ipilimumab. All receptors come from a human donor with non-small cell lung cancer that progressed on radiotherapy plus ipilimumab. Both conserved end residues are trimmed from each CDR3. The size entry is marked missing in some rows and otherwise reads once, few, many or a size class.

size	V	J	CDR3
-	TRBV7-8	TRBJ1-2	ASSLRDTGYYGYT
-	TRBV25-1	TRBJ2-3	ASTGRTSTDTQY
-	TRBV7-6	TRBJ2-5	ASSGTSGGAYETQY
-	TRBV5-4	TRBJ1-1	ASSLDRLSEAF
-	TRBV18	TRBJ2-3	ASSPQQGATDTQY
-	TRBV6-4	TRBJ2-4	ASSETPQNIQY
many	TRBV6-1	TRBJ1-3	ASSEEGNSGNTIY
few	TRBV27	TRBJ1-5	ASTPGTGVPQH
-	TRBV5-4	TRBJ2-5	ASSYPQGGRQETQY
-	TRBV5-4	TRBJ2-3	ASSLGAAEGHTQY
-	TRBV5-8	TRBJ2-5	ASSSGTSLETQY
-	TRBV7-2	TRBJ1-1	ASSLAGPSSSRGTEAF
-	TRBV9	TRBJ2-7	ASSPGQGAREQY
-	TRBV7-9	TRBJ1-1	ASSLRTEGDTEAF
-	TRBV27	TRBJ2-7	ASMGQSSYGQY
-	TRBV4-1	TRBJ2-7	ASSHPRGGEQY
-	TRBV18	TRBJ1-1	ASSPRERGNTEAF
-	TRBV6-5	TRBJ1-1	ASNRGNTEAF
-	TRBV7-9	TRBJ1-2	ASSLASSVFRDYNYGYT
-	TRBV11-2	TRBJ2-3	ASSPNPSVDTQY
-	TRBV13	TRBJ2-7	ASSTLWGRENEQY
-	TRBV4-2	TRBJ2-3	ASSPGLAGDLGSTDTQY
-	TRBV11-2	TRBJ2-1	ASSPLEGTVPNEQF
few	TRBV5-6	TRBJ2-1	ASSRWTSSEQF
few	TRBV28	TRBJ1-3	ASSFGPGNQGGNTIY
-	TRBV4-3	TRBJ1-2	ASSQGPVGYGYT
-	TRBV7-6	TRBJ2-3	ASSFKGDTQY
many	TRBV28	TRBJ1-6	ASSLGGPKGSPLH
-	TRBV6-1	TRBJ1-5	ASSPWTVDQPQH
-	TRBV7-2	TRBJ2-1	ASSRGGSYNEQF
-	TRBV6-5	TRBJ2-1	ASSFGRYNEQF
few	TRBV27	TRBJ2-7	ASSPRTGSYEQY
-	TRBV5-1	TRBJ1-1	ASSSGPGGADTEAF
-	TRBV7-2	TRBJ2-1	ASRYDRSGNEQF
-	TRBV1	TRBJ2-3	TSSQDSTRGCTDTQY
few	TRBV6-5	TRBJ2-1	ASRGQGMDEQF
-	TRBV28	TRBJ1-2	ASRESRPNYGYT
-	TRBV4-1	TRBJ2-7	ASSQDQGQGYEQY
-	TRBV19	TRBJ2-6	ASSITGANVLT
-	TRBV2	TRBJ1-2	ASSDGKYGYT
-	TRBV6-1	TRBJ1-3	ATTTGGSGNTIY
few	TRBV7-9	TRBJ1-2	ASSLGTGPENYGYT
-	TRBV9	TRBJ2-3	ASSVGGTGSTDTQY